These T cell receptor beta chains were read from a single sample in a study of metastatic and nonmetastatic thyroid tumors. TCRdb re-called clones from the PCR reads using MiXCR. The sample has about 92,000 clones; 15% are singletons. Source material: blood. The receptors stem from a female donor with papillary thyroid cancer or a benign thyroid nodule (not recorded which). Some clones in this sample may be carry-over from other donors' samples. Both conserved end residues are part of each CDR3. A D gene is named only where the DNA matches it firmly. A row's size may be missing; if present it is once, few, many or a size class.

j_call clone_size d_call v_call cdr3_nt cdr3_aa
TRBJ1-6 many TRBD1 TRBV7-2 TGTGCCAGCAGCTTAATGCTAGGACAGGAAAATTCGCCCCTCCACTTT CASSLMLGQENSPLHF
TRBJ1-1 many . TRBV30 TGTGCCTGGGGGGGGCCTGGGGACACTGAAGCTTTCTTT CAWGGPGDTEAFF
TRBJ1-3 many . TRBV11-2 TGTGCCAGCAGCTTCGGGACCCTTCCTGGAAACACCATATATTTT CASSFGTLPGNTIYF
TRBJ1-1 . . TRBV6-1 TGTGCCAGCAGTTCACCCGTCGGCTTGAACACTGAAGATTTCTTT CASSSPVGLNTEDFF
TRBJ2-1 . TRBD1 TRBV11-2 TGTGCCAGCAGCTGGGGACAGGGGATGGCTGGTGAGCAGTTCTTC CASSWGQGMAGEQFF
TRBJ2-3 once . TRBV5-6 TGTGCCAGCAGCTTGGTCAGGAGTGATACGCAGTATTTT CASSLVRSDTQYF
TRBJ2-3 many . TRBV7-2 TGTGCCAGCAGCCCCTCGGGGGCAGATACGCAGTATTTT CASSPSGADTQYF
TRBJ2-2 . . TRBV27 TGTGCCAGCAGTCCTACAGGGTACACCGGCGAGCTTTTTTTT CASSPTGYTGELFF
TRBJ1-1 many . TRBV28 TGTGCCAGCAGTCCCTGGACGGAATTGAACACTGAAGCTTTCTTT CASSPWTELNTEAFF
TRBJ1-4 . . TRBV20-1 TGCAGTGCCCTCCCGGGGGCGGCTTGGAATGAAAAACTGTTTTTT CSALPGAAWNEKLFF
TRBJ1-1 . . TRBV7-3 TGTGCCAGCAGCCCCAACGGGTGGCGGTACGGCACTGAAGCTTTCTTT CASSPNGWRYGTEAFF
TRBJ2-3 few . TRBV6-4 TGTGCCAGCAGTGAAGCCCCGGGACATGGGACAGATACGCAGTATTTT CASSEAPGHGTDTQYF
TRBJ1-5 . TRBD1 TRBV12-3/TRBV12-4 TGTGCCAGCATCCCCCCCGGACAGGGGTATAGCAATCAGCCCCAGCATTTT CASIPPGQGYSNQPQHF
TRBJ2-1 . TRBD2 TRBV11-2 TGTGCCAGCAGCTTGGTGGCGGGAGAAAAGAATGAGCAGTTCTTC CASSLVAGEKNEQFF
TRBJ2-7 . . TRBV2 TGTGCCAGCAACAGGACCCCCTACTATCAGTACTTC CASNRTPYYQYF
TRBJ1-2 many . TRBV6-1 TGTGCCAGCAAAGGGGGTCGCCTAAACTATGGCTACACCTTC CASKGGRLNYGYTF
TRBJ1-4 many . TRBV6-5 TGTGCCAGCAGTTACTCGATCTCATCGGGGGCCTCCGGGCTGTTTTTT CASSYSISSGASGLFF
TRBJ1-2 many . TRBV24-1 TGTGCCACCAGTGTGGCAGGGATTGGCTACACCTTC CATSVAGIGYTF
TRBJ2-3 many TRBD2 TRBV10-2 TGCGCCAGCAGTCTAGCGGGGGGTAGGACAGATACGCAGTATTTT CASSLAGGRTDTQYF
TRBJ2-5 . . TRBV28 TGTGCCAGACCCTGGGACCTGTGGGGAGGAGGAGAGACCCAGTACTTC CARPWDLWGGGETQYF
TRBJ2-1 many . TRBV2 TGTGCCAGCAGGTACAAGGCCGATGAGCAGTTCTTC CASRYKADEQFF
TRBJ2-2 many . TRBV28 TGTGCCAGCAGTCCCCAGACAGTCACCGGGGAGCTGTTTTTT CASSPQTVTGELFF
TRBJ2-7 many . TRBV28 TGTGCCAGCAGTTTATGGGGGTCCTCCTACGAGCAGTACTTC CASSLWGSSYEQYF
TRBJ2-7 . . TRBV6-5 TGTGCCAGCAGTTATACAGCTAGGGACCCCTACGAGCAGTACTTC CASSYTARDPYEQYF
TRBJ2-6 many . TRBV5-1 TGCGCCAGCACCCCCGGCCGCCCTAGTTCTGGGGCCAACGTCCTGACTTTC CASTPGRPSSGANVLTF
TRBJ1-6 . . TRBV27 TGTGCCAGCAGTTCCAGAACCGGGACAAGGGGTGGCTATAATTCACCCACCCACTTT CASSSRTGTRGGYNSPTHF
TRBJ2-5 many . TRBV5-6 TGTGCCAGCAGCTTAGGGGGAGGGTGGGAGACCCAGTACTTC CASSLGGGWETQYF
TRBJ1-5 many . TRBV6-2/TRBV6-3 TGTGCCAGCAGTTCCGCCGGTAGCAATCAGCCCCAGCATTTT CASSSAGSNQPQHF
TRBJ2-3 many . TRBV28 TGTGCCAGCACAAGTCCGGGGGGCACAGATACGCAGTATTTT CASTSPGGTDTQYF
TRBJ1-4 many . TRBV12-3/TRBV12-4 TGTGCCAGCAGTTTAGGTTCAGCCAATGAAAAACTGTTTTTT CASSLGSANEKLFF
TRBJ1-3 many . TRBV4-1 TGCGCCAGCAGCCAAGTGGTCTTAACTGGAAACACCATATATTTT CASSQVVLTGNTIYF
TRBJ2-1 . . TRBV11-2 TGCGCCAGCAGCTTCAGGACTATCGGGGCGGGTGAGCAGTTCTTC CASSFRTIGAGEQFF
TRBJ1-1 . . TRBV5-1 TGCGCCAGCAGCTTAGGGGGAATCATGAACACTGAAGCTTTCTTT CASSLGGIMNTEAFF
TRBJ1-2 few . TRBV6-1 TGTGCCAGCTTGGCGTGGGCGTGGGGCTACACCTTC CASLAWAWGYTF
TRBJ1-6 . TRBD1 TRBV20-1 TGCAGCTTAAGGCGACAGGGCCATAATTCACCCCTCCACTTT CSLRRQGHNSPLHF
TRBJ1-1 . TRBD1 TRBV5-6 TGTGCCAGCAGCTTGAAGGGGGCAGGCACTGAAGCTTTCTTT CASSLKGAGTEAFF
TRBJ1-2 many . TRBV3-1 TGTGCCAGCAGCCAGGGCCTGGGGGGCTACACCTTC CASSQGLGGYTF
TRBJ2-3 many TRBD2 TRBV6-5 TGTGCCAGCAGTTACTCTGGCGCGGGGGGGCGTGATACGCAGTATTTT CASSYSGAGGRDTQYF